This T cell receptor (beta chain) was profiled in a study of CD8+CD57+ T cells in acquired aplastic anemia. Across the whole study: Sorted CD4+ and CD8+ cells yielded DNA averaging about 3.1 ug.

This clonotype occurred many times. The CDR3 is 18 residues long. The J segment lost 3 bases and the V segment lost 3 bases, leaving 16 bases of the junction unmatched. Germline V gene sequence: CDR1 SGHRS, CDR2 YFSETQ. Genomic DNA provided the template from which TCR beta VDJ and CDR3 profiles were obtained. Each CDR3 protein gets one entry after TCRdb re-called the reads with MiXCR. The table lists more than 250,000 distinct CDR3 sequences, 56% of them singletons. The sequencing sample was made of sorted CD4+, CD8+, or CD8+CD57+ T cells (not recorded which) from PBMCs. This sequence joins TRBV5-1 and TRBJ2-7; 9 bases are shared with TRBD1. This receptor was taken from a human donor with severe aplastic anemia or a healthy control (not recorded which). For the CDR3, the DNA is TGCGCCAGCAGCTCCGAAGATCTCCCGGGACAGGGTATCTACGAGCAGTACTTC. Its translation: CASSSEDLPGQGIYEQYF.